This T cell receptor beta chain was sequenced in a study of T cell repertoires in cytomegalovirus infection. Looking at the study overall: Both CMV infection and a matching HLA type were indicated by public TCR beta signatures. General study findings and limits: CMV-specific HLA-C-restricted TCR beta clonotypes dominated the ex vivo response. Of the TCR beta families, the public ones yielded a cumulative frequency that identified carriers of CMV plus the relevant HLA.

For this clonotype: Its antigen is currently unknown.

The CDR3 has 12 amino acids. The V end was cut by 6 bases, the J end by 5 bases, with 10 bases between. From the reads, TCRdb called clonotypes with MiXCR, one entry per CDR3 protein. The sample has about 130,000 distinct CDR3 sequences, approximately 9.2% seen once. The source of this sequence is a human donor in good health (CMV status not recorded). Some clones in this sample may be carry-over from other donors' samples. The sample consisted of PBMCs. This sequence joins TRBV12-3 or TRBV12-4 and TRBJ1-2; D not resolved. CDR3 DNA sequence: TGTGCCAGCAGCAGGAACCTTTATGGCTACACCTTC. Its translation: CASSRNLYGYTF.